Below, 8 T cell receptor beta chains from the same sample are listed, as sequenced in a study of cytomegalovirus exposure and HLA in healthy donors. TCRdb keeps only in-frame clones here, not all; method: immunoSEQ multiplex PCR. Of 150,000 to 200,000 clones listed, roughly 80% are singletons. Sequencing was carried out using PBMCs. The receptor source for this set is a man aged 25 to 45 in good health and CMV-seropositive.

The chain couples TRBV6-5 to TRBJ1-2; 11 bases match TRBD1. The germline gives CDR1 MNHEY, CDR2 SVGAGI. The junction had 4 bases not matched to a gene; V was cut back by 4 bases and J by 6 bases. This CDR3 contains 14 residues. The CDR3 protein is CASSLWTGGDGYTF. DNA for the CDR3: TGTGCCAGCAGTTTATGGACAGGGGGCGATGGCTACACCTTC.

This chain links TRBV4-3 with TRBJ1-2; D gene unclear. The CDR3 loop spans 15 amino acids. V lost 0 bases to trimming and J lost 6 bases, with 14 bases between them. CDR1 and CDR2 from the germline V gene are LGHNA and YSLEER. The CDR3 is CASSQDKQKVHGYTF. CDR3 nucleotides: TGCGCCAGCAGCCAAGATAAACAGAAGGTTCATGGCTACACCTTC.

The rearrangement links TRBV9 to TRBJ2-3; D possibly corresponds to TRBD1 (5 bases). The CDR3 is 14 residues long. Per germline, CDR1 SGDLS and CDR2 YYNGEE. Deletions cut 6 bases from V and 2 bases from J, with 13 bases between. CDR3 in amino acids: CASTPRQTTDTQYF. For the CDR3, the DNA is TGTGCCAGCACCCCAAGACAGACCACAGATACGCAGTATTTT.

The rearrangement uses TRBV25-1 and TRBJ1-1; weak D call: TRBD1 (6 bases). Germline V gene lookup returns CDR1 MGHDK and CDR2 SYGVNS. There are 13 residues in the CDR3. Trimming took 4 bases from V and 5 from J, leaving 11 bases between them. Written as DNA, the CDR3 is TGTGCCAGCAGTGCTAACAGGGTTACTGAAGCTTTCTTT. Its translation is CASSANRVTEAFF.

The V gene is TRBV5-1, the J gene TRBJ2-2; 9 nucleotides align to TRBD1. The length of the CDR3 is 16 residues. The V gene's germline CDR1 is SGHRS and CDR2 YFSETQ. V lost 4 bases to trimming and J lost 5 bases; unmatched junction nucleotides: 9. The CDR3 loop is CASSIQGAQSTGELFF. The DNA for the CDR3 is TGCGCCAGCAGCATACAGGGGGCTCAAAGTACCGGGGAGCTGTTTTTT.

The V and J genes are TRBV7-3 and TRBJ1-1; perhaps TRBD1 as D (5 bases). V was shortened by 5 bases and J by 0 bases, with 10 bases between the two germline ends. From germline, CDR1 is SGHTA and CDR2 FQGTGA. This CDR3 has 14 residues. In DNA, the CDR3 is TGTGCCAGCAGCCCCGGGGGAGTGAACACTGAAGCTTTCTTT. Translating gives CASSPGGVNTEAFF.

The gene calls are TRBV5-1 and TRBJ2-2; tentatively, D is TRBD1 (6 bases). Germline assignment: CDR1 SGHRS and CDR2 YFSETQ. V was cut by 2 bases and J by 4 bases, with 12 bases left in between. This CDR3 is 15 amino acids long. Here the CDR3 DNA reads TGCGCCAGCAGCTTCTGGACAGATGCCACCGGGGAGCTGTTTTTT. This translates into CASSFWTDATGELFF.

The gene calls are TRBV25-1 and TRBJ2-7; TRBD2 agrees at 11 bases. The germline CDR1 and CDR2 sequences are MGHDK and SYGVNS. CDR3 length equals 12 residues. Trimming at V came to 4 bases and at J to 12 bases, leaving 5 bases not matched to a gene. In DNA form, the CDR3 reads TGTGCCAGCAGTGCGACTAGCGGGGTGATGTACTTC. The encoded protein is CASSATSGVMYF.